Each of the 10 T cell receptor beta chains below was sequenced from the same sample in a study of cytomegalovirus exposure and HLA in healthy donors. Both 60 Vbeta primers and 13 Jbeta primers went into the PCR. Sequencing used immunoSEQ multiplex PCR; TCRdb keeps in-frame clones, though not all of them. The data show more than 95,000 clones, around 75% seen once. Sequenced material: PBMCs. The receptors originated from a man aged 55 to 70 in good health and CMV-seropositive.

The chain employs TRBV7-8 and TRBJ1-1, with 9 nucleotides matching TRBD1. CDR3 length: 16 residues. Germline lookup yields CDR1 SGHVS and CDR2 FQNEAQ. The junction had 3 bases not matched to a gene; V was cut back by 1 base and J by 0 bases. In nucleotides, the CDR3 is TGTGCCAGCAGCTTAGGACAGGGGGGAGTGAACACTGAAGCTTTCTTT. Its translation is CASSLGQGGVNTEAFF. The variable domain in full, with the rest retrieved from reference TRBV7-8 and TRBJ1-1, is GAGVSQSPRYKVAKRGQDVALRCDPISGHVSLFWYQQALGQGPEFLTYFQNEAQLDKSGLPSDRFFAERPEGSVSTLKIQRTQQEDSAVYLCASSLGQGGVNTEAFFGQGTRLTVV.

This clone was seen once. The J gene is TRBJ2-3, the V gene TRBV9, with D possibly matching TRBD1 (5 bases). The CDR3 spans 18 residues. From germline, CDR1 is SGDLS and CDR2 YYNGEE. Trimming removed 0 bases at V and 1 base at J, with 18 bases between. The CDR3 nucleotides are TGTGCCAGCAGCGTAGGGATTGGTGGGCAGGGCGGCACAGATACGCAGTATTTT. Protein sequence: CASSVGIGGQGGTDTQYF.

J is TRBJ2-5 and V is TRBV7-3; 9 positions agree with TRBD2. V lost 3 bases and J lost 1; bases outside the gene matches: 0. CDR1 is SGHTA, CDR2 FQGTGA, per germline. This CDR3 contains 14 residues. The CDR3: CASSLTSGQETQYF. As DNA, the CDR3 is TGTGCCAGCAGCTTGACTAGCGGCCAAGAGACCCAGTACTTC.

The chain recombines TRBV5-1 with TRBJ2-2; 7 bases align to TRBD1. Trimming cost V 4 bases and J 2 bases; bases outside gene matches: 8. Germline V CDR1 and CDR2: SGHRS, YFSETQ. CDR3 length equals 16 residues. The CDR3 nucleotides read TGCGCCAGCAGCAGTCCGAGACAGGGAAACACCGGGGAGCTGTTTTTT. It specifies CASSSPRQGNTGELFF. The full variable domain, rest sourced from reference TRBV5-1 and TRBJ2-2, is KAGVTQTPRYLIKTRGQQVTLSCSPISGHRSVSWYQQTPGQGLQFLFEYFSETQRNKGNFPGRFSGRQFSNSRSEMNVSTLELGDSALYLCASSSPRQGNTGELFFGEGSRLTVL.

On this clone itself: At one boundary the junction diverges from the germline segment, which might be a read error. J is TRBJ1-4 and V is TRBV7-9, with 8 bases aligning to TRBD1. CDR3 size: 19 residues. Germline lookup yields CDR1 SEHNR and CDR2 FQNEAQ (reference sequence). CDR3 protein: CSSSLRSGQGLLTNEKLFF. The CDR3 DNA reads as TGTTCCAGCAGCTTACGTTCAGGACAGGGTTTATTAACTAATGAAAAACTGTTTTTT.

This clone has only a few counts. The gene calls are TRBV7-2 and TRBJ2-1; the match to TRBD2 covers 8 bases. CDR1 and CDR2 from the germline V gene are SGHTA and FQGNSA. Trimming took 4 bases from V and 7 from J; bases not matched to a gene: 21. This CDR3 has 19 residues. The CDR3, as DNA: TGTGCCAGCAGCTCACGCGGGGGGCGGGGTGGAGGGCCTGAGAATGAGCAGTTCTTC. Translation gives CASSSRGGRGGGPENEQFF.

This clone was seen a few times. The J gene is TRBJ2-3, the V gene TRBV28; 11 positions match TRBD1. J was trimmed by 4 bases and V by 4 bases; bases with no gene match: 7. This CDR3 is built from 16 residues. The germline V gene encodes CDR1 MDHEN and CDR2 SYDVKM. DNA for the CDR3: TGTGCCAGCAGTTCGTGGGACAGGGGGAGCTCAGATACGCAGTATTTT. This codes for CASSSWDRGSSDTQYF.

The chain combines TRBV6-1 with TRBJ2-7, with 8 bases matching TRBD1. Per the germline V gene, CDR1 is MNHNS and CDR2 is SASEGT. Trimming at V came to 6 bases and at J to 6 bases, leaving 4 bases not matched to a gene. The CDR3 loop spans 12 amino acids. CDR3 sequence: CASSLTGVEQYF. As DNA, the CDR3 is TGTGCCAGCAGCCTGACAGGGGTCGAGCAGTACTTC.

J is TRBJ1-1 and V is TRBV2; 7 bases match TRBD1. V lost 8 bases to trimming and J lost 0 bases; unmatched junction nucleotides: 3. The CDR3 runs to 13 residues. Germline CDR1 is SNHLY and CDR2 is FYNNEI. CDR3 amino acids: CASGGQMNTEAFF. In DNA, the CDR3 is TGTGCCAGCGGGGGACAGATGAACACTGAAGCTTTCTTT.

The chain recombines TRBV7-9 with TRBJ2-5; D is perhaps TRBD2 (5 bases). Germline CDR1 reads SEHNR; CDR2 reads FQNEAQ (reference sequence). The CDR3 has 15 amino acids. V was trimmed by 5 bases and J by 1 base, leaving 14 bases between them. The CDR3 nucleotides are TGTGCCAGCAGCCCCCGCGGGCGGCCCCAAGAGACCCAGTACTTC. Translated: CASSPRGRPQETQYF.